This record looks at one TCR beta chain sequence and its context. Its antigen is not identified. Each donor was nominally healthy when sampled (though unrecorded immune exposures were likely). The record originates from a study of cytomegalovirus exposure and HLA in healthy donors. Study-wide findings and caveats: Other equally common chains were less clonally expanded than HLA-associated TCR beta chains, a later analysis showed.

CDR3 size: 14 residues. Germline loops: CDR1 SGHDN, CDR2 FVKESK. V lost 1 base to trimming and J lost 5 bases, with 9 bases between them. The PCR employed 60 Vbeta primers together with 13 Jbeta primers. The repertoire was sequenced with immunoSEQ multiplex PCR; TCRdb's copy has only in-frame clones and lacks some. The sample carries roughly 150,000 clones, about four fifths recorded once. The clonotype was recovered from a man aged 45-65 years in good health and CMV-seropositive. The chain has TRBV14 and TRBJ2-1; D unresolved. Sequences were obtained from PBMCs. The CDR3 nucleotides read TGTGCCAGCAGCCAAGGAGGCCCAAACAATGAGCAGTTCTTC. Residues: CASSQGGPNNEQFF.